This TCR beta chain was documented in a study of beta chain features in type 1 diabetes. The ends were cut back, 6 bases at V and 5 bases at J, with 13 bases in the middle. This CDR3 spans 12 amino acids. Germline lookup yields CDR1 SQVTM and CDR2 ANQGSEA. Every isolated RNA sample was fully reverse transcribed, so sequencing captured expressed TCRB transcripts. Generated by immunoSEQ multiplex PCR, the TCRdb table keeps only in-frame clones and is missing some. The table includes 350,000 or so clones, around 19% detected once. This clone came up a few times. Sequenced: naive CD4+ T cells from blood. This sequence was found in a woman between 18 and 29 years old in good health. The chain carries TRBV29-1 and TRBJ1-1, with D possibly matching TRBD1 (5 bases). CDR3 residues: CSVETVGTEAFF. Written as DNA, the CDR3 is TGCAGCGTGGAGACAGTGGGAACTGAAGCTTTCTTT.